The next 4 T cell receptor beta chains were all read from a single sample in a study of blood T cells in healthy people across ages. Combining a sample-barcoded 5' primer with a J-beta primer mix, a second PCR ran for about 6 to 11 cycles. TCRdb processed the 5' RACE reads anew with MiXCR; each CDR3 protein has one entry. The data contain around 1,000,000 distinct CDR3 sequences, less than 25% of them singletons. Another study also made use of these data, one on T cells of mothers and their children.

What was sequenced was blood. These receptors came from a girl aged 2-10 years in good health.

The CDR3 DNA is TGTGCCAGCAGCCAAGATTTCGGGTCTATAGCGGGAAAGGGCAATGAGCAGTTCTTC. This gives the protein CASSQDFGSIAGKGNEQFF. The chain carries TRBV3-1 and TRBJ2-5; TRBD2 matches 8 bases. The J call could be wrong; TRBJ2-1 is a better fit for the DNA end. CDR1 and CDR2 from the germline V gene are LGHDT and YNNKEL (reference sequence). CDR3 length: 19 amino acids.

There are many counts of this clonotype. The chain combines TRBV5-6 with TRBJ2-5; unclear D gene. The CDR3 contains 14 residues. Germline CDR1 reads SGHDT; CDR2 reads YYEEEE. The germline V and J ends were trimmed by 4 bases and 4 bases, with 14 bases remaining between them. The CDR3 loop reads CASSGHLLRETQYF. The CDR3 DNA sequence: TGTGCCAGCAGCGGGCACCTCCTACGAGAGACCCAGTACTTC. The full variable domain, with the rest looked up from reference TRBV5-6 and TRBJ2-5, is DAGVTQSPTHLIKTRGQQVTLRCSPKSGHDTVSWYQQALGQGPQFIFQYYEEEERQRGNFPDRFSGHQFPNYSSELNVNALLLGDSALYLCASSGHLLRETQYFGPGTRLLVL.

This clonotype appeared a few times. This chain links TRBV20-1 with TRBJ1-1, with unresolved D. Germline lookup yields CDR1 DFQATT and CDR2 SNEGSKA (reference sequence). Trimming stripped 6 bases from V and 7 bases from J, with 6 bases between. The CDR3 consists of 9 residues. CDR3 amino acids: CSASYEAFF. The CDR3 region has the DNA TGCAGTGCGAGTTATGAAGCTTTCTTT.

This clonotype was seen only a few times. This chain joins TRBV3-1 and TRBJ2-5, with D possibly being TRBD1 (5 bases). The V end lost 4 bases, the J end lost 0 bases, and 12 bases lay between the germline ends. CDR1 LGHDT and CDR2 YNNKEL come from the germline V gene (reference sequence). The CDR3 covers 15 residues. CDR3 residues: CASSPQGRHQETQYF. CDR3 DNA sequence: TGTGCCAGCAGCCCGCAGGGTCGGCACCAAGAGACCCAGTACTTC.